This record covers a single T cell receptor (beta chain). Its cognate antigen has yet to be identified. The input lacks base qualities; no much larger clone sits a single base away. This record belongs to a study of blood T cell repertoires in COVID-19 (dated by TCRdb to 2020 to 2021). With respect to the entire study: The collaborator samples originated in the United States, Italy and Spain and spanned the acute and convalescent phases of COVID-19. The prospective study material was composed of cDNA or gDNA derived from T cells, B-cell-depleted T cells, or PBMCs. Deeply sampled blood TCRbeta repertoires from subjects exposed to, actively infected with, or recovered from COVID-19 were included in the dataset. The repertoires were made available in a free public database intended to serve as a resource for research on the immune response to SARS-CoV-2. The samples were drawn from two sources: the first 160 participants of the ongoing ImmuneRACE study, and 1,254 subjects contributed by 6 global collaborators. Sample metadata almost always included a de-identified subject ID, COVID-19 status, age in years and sex. HLA class I and class II types, where available, came from metadata supplied by the sample provider rather than from assay-based typing.

Whole blood was collected in K2EDTA tubes by collaborating institutions according to the institutions' own protocols. For TCRbeta analysis, collaborators shipped samples in one of three forms: frozen whole blood, isolated PBMCs, or DNA extracted from either of those sample types. Paper-wide results and their limitations: The quantity of clinical and demographic metadata differed by source and by participant and was supplied without curation.

TCRbeta CDR3 regions were amplified from genomic DNA using the immunoSEQ Assay, a bias-controlled multiplex PCR. Turning to the authors' computational methods: Nucleated cell counts per sample were estimated from amplification of reference gene primers within the assay. To quantify the absolute abundance of each unique TCRbeta CDR3 rearrangement, sequence reads were collapsed and filtered. For each sample, productive Simpson clonality was calculated as the square root of Simpson's diversity index over productive rearrangements. TCRdb obtained this table from immuneACCESS and retained in-frame rearrangements with V and J assigned. These tables miss some clones; where compared with another copy, unresolved V genes account for less than half of the shortfall, and the remainder is unexplained. The V and J calls and the clone size are those of that table, but D and trimming were determined from the DNA. This sample comprises 200,000 to 250,000 clones, 86% of them detected only once. Clones ranked in the top ten supply roughly 12% of the sample.

Spanning cysteine to phenylalanine, the CDR3 consists of 15 amino acids. The sequence is cut down to CDR3 DNA, 45 bases in frame from base 1. V and J lose 0 bases and 8 bases, and a span of 16 bases separates them. Based on the germline V gene, the CDR1 and CDR2 sequences are LGHNA and YNFKEQ. The V gene is TRBV4-2 and the J gene is TRBJ1-2; possibly the D gene is TRBD1, per 6 matching bases. The TCR sequence derives from a man at least 80 years old with acute or convalescent COVID-19. Specimen: peripheral blood. The sequence in DNA is TGTGCCAGCAGCCAAGATTGGGGGCGCGCCCTAGGCTACACCTTC. Translated, it gives CASSQDWGRALGYTF.